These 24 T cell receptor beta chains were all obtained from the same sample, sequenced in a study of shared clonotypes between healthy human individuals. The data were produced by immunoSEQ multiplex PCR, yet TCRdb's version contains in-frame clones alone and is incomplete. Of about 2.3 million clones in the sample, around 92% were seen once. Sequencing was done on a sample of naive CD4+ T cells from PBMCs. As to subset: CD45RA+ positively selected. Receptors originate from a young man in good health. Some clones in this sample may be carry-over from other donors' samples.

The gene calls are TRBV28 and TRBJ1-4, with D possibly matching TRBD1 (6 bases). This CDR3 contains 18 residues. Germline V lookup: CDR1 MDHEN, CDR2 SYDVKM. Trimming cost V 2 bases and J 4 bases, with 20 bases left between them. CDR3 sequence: CASSLGGGARTRNEKLFF. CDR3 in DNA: TGTGCCAGCAGTTTAGGAGGGGGGGCCAGAACTCGTAATGAAAAACTGTTTTTT.

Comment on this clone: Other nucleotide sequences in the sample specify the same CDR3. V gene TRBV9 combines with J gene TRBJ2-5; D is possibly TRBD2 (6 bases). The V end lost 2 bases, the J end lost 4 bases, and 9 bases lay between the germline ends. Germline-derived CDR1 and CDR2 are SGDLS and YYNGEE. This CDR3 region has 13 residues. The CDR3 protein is CASSVGGSETQYF. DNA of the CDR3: TGTGCCAGCAGCGTCGGGGGTTCAGAGACCCAGTACTTC.

The CDR3 here is CASSLTGVLNEKLFF. CDR3 nucleotide sequence: TGTGCCAGCAGCTTGACGGGAGTTCTTAATGAAAAACTGTTTTTT. The V call is TRBV7-9, the J call TRBJ1-4; D gene uncertain. Trimming shortened V by 3 bases and J by 4 bases, and 12 bases separated the two germline ends. This CDR3 comprises 15 residues. CDR1 is SEHNR and CDR2 is FQNEAQ in the germline V gene (reference sequence).

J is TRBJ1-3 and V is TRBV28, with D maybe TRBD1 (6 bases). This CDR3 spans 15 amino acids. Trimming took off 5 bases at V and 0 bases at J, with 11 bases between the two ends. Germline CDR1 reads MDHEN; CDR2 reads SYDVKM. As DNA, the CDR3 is TGTGCCAGCAGTCCGACAGGTTACTCTGGAAACACCATATATTTT. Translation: CASSPTGYSGNTIYF.

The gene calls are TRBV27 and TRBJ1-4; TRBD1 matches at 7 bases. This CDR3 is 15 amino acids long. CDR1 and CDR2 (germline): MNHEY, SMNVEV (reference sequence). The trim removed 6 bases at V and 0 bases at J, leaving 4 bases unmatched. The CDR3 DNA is TGTGCCAGCAGGCGACAGGGCTCAACTAATGAAAAACTGTTTTTT. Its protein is CASRRQGSTNEKLFF.

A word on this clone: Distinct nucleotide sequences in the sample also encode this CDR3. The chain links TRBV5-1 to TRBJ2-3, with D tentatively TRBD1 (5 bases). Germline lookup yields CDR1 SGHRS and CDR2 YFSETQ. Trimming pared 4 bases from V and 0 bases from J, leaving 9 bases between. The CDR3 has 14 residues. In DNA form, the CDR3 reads TGCGCCAGCAGCCCCAGGGATAGCACAGATACGCAGTATTTT. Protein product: CASSPRDSTDTQYF.

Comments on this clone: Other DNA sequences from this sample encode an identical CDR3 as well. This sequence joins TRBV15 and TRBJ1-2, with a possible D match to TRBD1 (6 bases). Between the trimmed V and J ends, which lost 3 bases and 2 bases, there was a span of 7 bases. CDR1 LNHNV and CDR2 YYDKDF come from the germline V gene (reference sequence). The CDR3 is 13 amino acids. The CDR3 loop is CATSRDSNYGYTF. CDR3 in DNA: TGTGCCACCAGCAGGGACAGCAACTATGGCTACACCTTC.

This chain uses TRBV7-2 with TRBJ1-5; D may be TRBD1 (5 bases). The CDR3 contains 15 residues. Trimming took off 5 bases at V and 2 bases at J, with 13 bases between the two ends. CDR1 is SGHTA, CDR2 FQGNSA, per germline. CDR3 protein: CASSPQGLGNQPQHF. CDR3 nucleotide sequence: TGTGCCAGCAGCCCCCAGGGTTTAGGCAATCAGCCCCAGCATTTT.

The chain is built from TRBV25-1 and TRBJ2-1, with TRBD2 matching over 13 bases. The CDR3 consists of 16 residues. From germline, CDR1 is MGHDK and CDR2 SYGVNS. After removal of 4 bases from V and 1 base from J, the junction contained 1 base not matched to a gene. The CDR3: CASSGLAGGSYNEQFF. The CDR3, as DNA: TGTGCCAGCAGTGGACTAGCGGGAGGTTCCTACAATGAGCAGTTCTTC.

Here the CDR3 reads CASSLSLPRSLAEPRDTDTQYF. CDR3 in DNA: TGTGCCAGCAGCTTAAGCCTCCCGAGGAGTCTAGCGGAACCTCGGGACACAGATACGCAGTATTTT. The rearrangement links TRBV7-3 to TRBJ2-3; 7 positions agree with TRBD2. The CDR3 runs 22 residues. J lost 2 bases, V lost 1 base, and 24 bases had no gene match. CDR1 and CDR2 from the germline V gene are SGHTA and FQGTGA.

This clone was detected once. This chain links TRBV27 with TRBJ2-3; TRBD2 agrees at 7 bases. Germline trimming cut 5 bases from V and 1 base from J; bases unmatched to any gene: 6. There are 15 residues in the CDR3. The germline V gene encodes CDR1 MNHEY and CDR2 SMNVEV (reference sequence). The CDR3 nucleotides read TGTGCCAGCAGTCCCAACGGGAGGCGCACAGATACGCAGTATTTT. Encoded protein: CASSPNGRRTDTQYF.

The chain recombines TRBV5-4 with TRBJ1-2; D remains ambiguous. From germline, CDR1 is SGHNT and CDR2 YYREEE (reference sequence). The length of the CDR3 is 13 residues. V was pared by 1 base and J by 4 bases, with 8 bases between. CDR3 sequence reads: CASSLTESYGYTF. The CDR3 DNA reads TGTGCCAGCAGCTTGACAGAATCCTATGGCTACACCTTC.

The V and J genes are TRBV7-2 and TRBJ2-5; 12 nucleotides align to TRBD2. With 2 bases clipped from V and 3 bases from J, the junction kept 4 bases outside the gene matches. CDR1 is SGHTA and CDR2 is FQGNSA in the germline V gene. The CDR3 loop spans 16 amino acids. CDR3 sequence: CASSLMRLAGEETQYF. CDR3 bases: TGTGCCAGCAGCTTAATGAGACTAGCGGGAGAAGAGACCCAGTACTTC.

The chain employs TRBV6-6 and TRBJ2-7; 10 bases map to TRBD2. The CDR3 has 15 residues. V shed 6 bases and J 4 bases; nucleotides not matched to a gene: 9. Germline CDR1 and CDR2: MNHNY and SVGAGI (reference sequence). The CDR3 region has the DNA TGTGCCAGCAGCACCAGCGGGAGGGCGAGGTACGAGCAGTACTTC. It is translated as CASSTSGRARYEQYF.

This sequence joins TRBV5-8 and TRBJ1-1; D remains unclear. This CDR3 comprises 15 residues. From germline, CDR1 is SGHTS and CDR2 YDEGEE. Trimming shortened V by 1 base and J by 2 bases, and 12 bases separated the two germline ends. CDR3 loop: CASSLHPQFNTEAFF. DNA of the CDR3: TGTGCCAGCAGCTTGCACCCCCAGTTCAACACTGAAGCTTTCTTT.

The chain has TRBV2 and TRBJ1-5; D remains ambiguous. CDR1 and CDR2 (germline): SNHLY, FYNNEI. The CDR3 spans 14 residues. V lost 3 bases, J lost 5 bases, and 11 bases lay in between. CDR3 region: CASSDRSEHQPQHF. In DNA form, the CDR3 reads TGTGCCAGCAGTGACCGGAGCGAACATCAGCCCCAGCATTTT.

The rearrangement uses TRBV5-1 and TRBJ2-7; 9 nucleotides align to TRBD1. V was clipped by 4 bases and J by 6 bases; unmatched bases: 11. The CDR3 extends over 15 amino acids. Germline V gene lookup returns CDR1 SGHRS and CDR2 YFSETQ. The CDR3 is CASSMGGTGIGEQYF. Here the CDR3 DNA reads TGCGCCAGCAGCATGGGCGGGACAGGGATCGGCGAGCAGTACTTC.

The DNA for the CDR3 is TGTGCCAGCAGCTTAGCGGGGACAGGGTCGGACGAGCAGTACTTC. This codes for CASSLAGTGSDEQYF. V gene TRBV7-9 combines with J gene TRBJ2-7, with 9 bases aligning to TRBD1. CDR1 and CDR2 (germline): SEHNR, FQNEAQ (reference sequence). V lost 0 bases and J lost 5; bases outside the gene matches: 5. The CDR3 is 15 amino acids.

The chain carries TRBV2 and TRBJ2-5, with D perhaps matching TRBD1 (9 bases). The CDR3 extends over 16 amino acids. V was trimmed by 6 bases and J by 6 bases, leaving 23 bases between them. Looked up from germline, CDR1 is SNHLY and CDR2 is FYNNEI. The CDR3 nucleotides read TGTGCCAGCAGAAATACAGGGGGCGGTAGCGGGAAGACCCAGTACTTC. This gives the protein CASRNTGGGSGKTQYF.

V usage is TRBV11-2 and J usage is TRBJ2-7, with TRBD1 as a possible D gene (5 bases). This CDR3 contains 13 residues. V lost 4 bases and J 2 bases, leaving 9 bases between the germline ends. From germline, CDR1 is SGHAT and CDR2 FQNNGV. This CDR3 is CASSSDRPYEQYF. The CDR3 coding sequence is TGTGCCAGCAGCTCCGACAGACCCTACGAGCAGTACTTC.

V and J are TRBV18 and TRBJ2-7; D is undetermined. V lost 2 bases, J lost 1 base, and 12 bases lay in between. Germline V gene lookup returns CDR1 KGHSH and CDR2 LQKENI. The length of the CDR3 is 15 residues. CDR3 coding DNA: TGTGCCAGCTCACCATCTTGGGCTCTTTCCTACGAGCAGTACTTC. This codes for CASSPSWALSYEQYF. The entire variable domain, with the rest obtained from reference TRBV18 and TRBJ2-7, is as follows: NAGVMQNPRHLVRRRGQEARLRCSPMKGHSHVYWYRQLPEEGLKFMVYLQKENIIDESGMPKERFSAEFPKEGPSILRIQQVVRGDSAAYFCASSPSWALSYEQYFGPGTRLTVT.

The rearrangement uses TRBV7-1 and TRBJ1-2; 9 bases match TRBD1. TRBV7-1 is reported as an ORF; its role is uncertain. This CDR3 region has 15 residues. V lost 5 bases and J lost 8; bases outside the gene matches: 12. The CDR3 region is CASSRHRDRDKGYTF. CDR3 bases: TGTGCCAGCAGCCGGCACCGGGACAGGGATAAGGGCTACACCTTC.

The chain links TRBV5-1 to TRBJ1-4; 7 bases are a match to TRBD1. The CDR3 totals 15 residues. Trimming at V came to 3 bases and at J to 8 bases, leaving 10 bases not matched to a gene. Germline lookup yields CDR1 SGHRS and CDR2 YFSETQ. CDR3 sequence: CASSSMTGTGEKLFF. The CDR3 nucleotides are TGCGCCAGCAGCTCGATGACAGGGACGGGGGAAAAACTGTTTTTT.

The CDR3 DNA sequence: TGTGCCAGCAGCTTGGAGGGGGTCGAGGCTAGAAACACCATATATTTT. Protein product: CASSLEGVEARNTIYF. The chain couples TRBV5-8 to TRBJ1-3, with D possibly matching TRBD1 (6 bases). The CDR3 runs to 16 residues. Germline V gene data show CDR1 as SGHTS and CDR2 as YDEGEE. Trimming stripped 0 bases from V and 5 bases from J, with 15 bases between.